This T cell receptor (beta chain) originates from a study of PD-L1 blockade in urothelial cancer. Study as a whole: At 6 weeks and at 3 weeks (second dose) after treatment start, blood was analyzed.

Only in-frame clones appear in the TCRdb table, and some are missing; sequencing was by immunoSEQ multiplex PCR. The sample lists around 66,000 clones, approximately 80% occurring once. Time point in this sample: pretreatment peripheral blood. The origin of this receptor is an older man with urothelial cancer. The material was PBMCs, obtained around atezolizumab (anti-PD-L1) treatment.

The DNA for the CDR3 is TGTGCCACCTTGTTCCCGGGACTAGAGGTACAAGAGACCCAGTACTTC. Amino acids: CATLFPGLEVQETQYF. This chain links TRBV19 with TRBJ2-5, with 8 bases matching TRBD2. CDR3 length: 16 amino acids. The J segment lost 2 bases and the V segment lost 10 bases, leaving 15 bases of the junction unmatched. CDR1 is LNHDA, CDR2 SQIVND, per germline (reference sequence).